The clone carrying this TCR beta chain was seen ten or more times. Trimming at V came to 4 bases and at J to 0 bases, leaving 6 bases not matched to a gene. The CDR3 spans 17 residues. Per germline, CDR1 MNHEY and CDR2 SMNVEV (reference sequence). The data derive from a study of neurological immune-mediated disorders. TCRdb re-called the 5' RACE reads through MiXCR, storing one row per CDR3 protein. The data show roughly 48,000 distinct CDR3 sequences, about 13% seen once. This sample's time point: longitudinal time-point 3. The TCR originated in a male donor with HTLV-1-associated myelopathy (HAM/TSP). Sequenced material: PBMCs. The chain is built from TRBV27 and TRBJ2-6; TRBD1 agrees at 7 bases. The CDR3 spells CASSWTGSVSGANVLTF. DNA of the CDR3: TGTGCCAGCAGTTGGACAGGTTCGGTCTCTGGGGCCAACGTCCTGACTTTC.